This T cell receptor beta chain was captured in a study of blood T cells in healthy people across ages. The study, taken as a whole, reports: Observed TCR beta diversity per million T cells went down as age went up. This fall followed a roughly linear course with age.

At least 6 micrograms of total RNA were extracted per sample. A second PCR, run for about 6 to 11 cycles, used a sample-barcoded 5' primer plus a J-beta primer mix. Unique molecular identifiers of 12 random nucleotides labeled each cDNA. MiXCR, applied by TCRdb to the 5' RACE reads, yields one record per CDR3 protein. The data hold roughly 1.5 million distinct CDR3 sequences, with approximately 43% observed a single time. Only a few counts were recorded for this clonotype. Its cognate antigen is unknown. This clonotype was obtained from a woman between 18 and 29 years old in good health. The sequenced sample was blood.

The CDR3 nucleotides read TGCGCCAGCCAACGGGACAGGGCGTTAGAGACCCAGTACTTC. Its translation: CASQRDRALETQYF. The genes are TRBV5-1 and TRBJ2-5, with 9 bases identical to TRBD1. The CDR3 contains 14 residues. V lost 7 bases and J lost 4; bases outside the gene matches: 8. Germline CDR1 and CDR2: SGHRS and YFSETQ.